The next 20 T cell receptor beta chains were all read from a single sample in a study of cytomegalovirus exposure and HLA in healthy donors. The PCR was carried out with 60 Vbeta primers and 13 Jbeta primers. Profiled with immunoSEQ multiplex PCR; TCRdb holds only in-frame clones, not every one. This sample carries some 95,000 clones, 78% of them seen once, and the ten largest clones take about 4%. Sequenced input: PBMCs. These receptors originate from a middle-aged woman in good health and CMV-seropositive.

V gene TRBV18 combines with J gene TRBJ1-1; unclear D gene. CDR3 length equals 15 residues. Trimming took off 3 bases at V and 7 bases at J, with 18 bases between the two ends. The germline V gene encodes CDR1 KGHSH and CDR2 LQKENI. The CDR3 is CASSPVGSVRGEAFF. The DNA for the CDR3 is TGTGCCAGCTCACCCGTAGGTTCCGTGAGAGGTGAAGCTTTCTTT.

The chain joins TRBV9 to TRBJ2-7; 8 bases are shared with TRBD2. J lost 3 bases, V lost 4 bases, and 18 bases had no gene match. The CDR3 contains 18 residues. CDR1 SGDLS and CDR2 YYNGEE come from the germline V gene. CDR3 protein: CASSPRSAPGGAFYEQYF. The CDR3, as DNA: TGTGCCAGCAGCCCCCGTTCCGCACCCGGGGGGGCCTTCTACGAGCAGTACTTC.

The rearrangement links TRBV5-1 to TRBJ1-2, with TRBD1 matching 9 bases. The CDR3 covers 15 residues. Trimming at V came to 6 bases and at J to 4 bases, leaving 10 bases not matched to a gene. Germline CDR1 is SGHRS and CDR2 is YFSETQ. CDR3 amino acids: CASTSTGGGGYGYTF. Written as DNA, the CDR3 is TGCGCCAGCACCTCTACAGGGGGCGGAGGCTATGGCTACACCTTC.

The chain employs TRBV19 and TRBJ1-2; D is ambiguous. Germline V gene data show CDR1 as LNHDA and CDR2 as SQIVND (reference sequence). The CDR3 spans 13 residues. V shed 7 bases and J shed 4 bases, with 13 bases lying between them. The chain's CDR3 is CASTPSEVYGYTF. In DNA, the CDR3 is TGTGCCAGTACCCCATCAGAGGTCTATGGCTACACCTTC.

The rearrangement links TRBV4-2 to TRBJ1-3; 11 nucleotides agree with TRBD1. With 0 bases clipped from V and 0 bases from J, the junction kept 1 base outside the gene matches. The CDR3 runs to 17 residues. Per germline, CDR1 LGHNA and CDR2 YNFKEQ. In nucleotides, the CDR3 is TGTGCCAGCAGCCAAGAAGGGACAGGGGGCTCTGGAAACACCATATATTTT. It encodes CASSQEGTGGSGNTIYF.

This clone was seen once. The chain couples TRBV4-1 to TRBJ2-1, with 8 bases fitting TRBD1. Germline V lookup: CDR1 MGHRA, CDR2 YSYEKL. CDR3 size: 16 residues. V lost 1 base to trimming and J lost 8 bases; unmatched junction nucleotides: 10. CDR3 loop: CASSQGPGGSFYEQFF. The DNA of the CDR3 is TGCGCCAGCAGCCAAGGACCAGGGGGCAGTTTTTATGAGCAGTTCTTC.

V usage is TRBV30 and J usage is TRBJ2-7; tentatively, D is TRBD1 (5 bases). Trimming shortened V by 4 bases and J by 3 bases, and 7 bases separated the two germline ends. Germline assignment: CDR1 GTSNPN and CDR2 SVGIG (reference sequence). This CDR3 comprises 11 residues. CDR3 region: CAWTGNYEQYF. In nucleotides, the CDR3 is TGTGCCTGGACAGGGAACTACGAGCAGTACTTC. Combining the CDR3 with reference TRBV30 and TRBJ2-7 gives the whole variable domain SQTIHQWPATLVQPVGSPLSLECTVEGTSNPNLYWYRQAAGRGLQLLFYSVGIGQISSEVPQNLSASRPQDRQFILSSKKLLLSDSGFYLCAWTGNYEQYFGPGTRLTVT.

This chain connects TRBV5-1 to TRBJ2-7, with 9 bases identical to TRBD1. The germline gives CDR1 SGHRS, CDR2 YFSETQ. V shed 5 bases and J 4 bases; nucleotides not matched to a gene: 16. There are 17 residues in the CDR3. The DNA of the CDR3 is TGCGCCAGCAGTGCGTCACCCCGGGACAGGGTTTTGTACGAGCAGTACTTC. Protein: CASSASPRDRVLYEQYF.

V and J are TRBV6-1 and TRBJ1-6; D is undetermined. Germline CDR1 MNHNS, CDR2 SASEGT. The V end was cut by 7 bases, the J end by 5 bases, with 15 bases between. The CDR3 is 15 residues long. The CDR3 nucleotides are TGTGCCAGCAACAGCCGACCACCGGATAATTCACCCCTCCACTTT. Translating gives CASNSRPPDNSPLHF.

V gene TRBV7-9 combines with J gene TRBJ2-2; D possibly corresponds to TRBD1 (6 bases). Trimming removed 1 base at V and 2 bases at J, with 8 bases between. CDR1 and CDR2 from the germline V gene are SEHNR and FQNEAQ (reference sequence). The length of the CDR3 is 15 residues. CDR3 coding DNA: TGTGCCAGCAGCTTAGATGGGACAAACACCGGGGAGCTGTTTTTT. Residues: CASSLDGTNTGELFF.

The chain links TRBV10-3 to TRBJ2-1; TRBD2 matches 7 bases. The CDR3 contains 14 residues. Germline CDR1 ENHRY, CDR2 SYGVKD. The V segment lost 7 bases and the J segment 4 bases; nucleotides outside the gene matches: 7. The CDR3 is CAINPGLRYNEQFF. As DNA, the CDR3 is TGTGCCATCAACCCGGGACTACGTTACAATGAGCAGTTCTTC.

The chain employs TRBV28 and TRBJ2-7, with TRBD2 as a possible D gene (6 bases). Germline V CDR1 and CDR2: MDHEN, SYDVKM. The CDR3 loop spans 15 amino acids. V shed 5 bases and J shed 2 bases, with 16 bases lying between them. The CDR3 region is CASSLPSTGAYEQYF. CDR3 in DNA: TGTGCCAGCAGTCTCCCCTCCACGGGGGCCTACGAGCAGTACTTC. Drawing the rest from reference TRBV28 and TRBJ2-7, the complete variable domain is DVKVTQSSRYLVKRTGEKVFLECVQDMDHENMFWYRQDPGLGLRLIYFSYDVKMKEKGDIPEGYSVSREKKERFSLILESASTNQTSMYLCASSLPSTGAYEQYFGPGTRLTVT.

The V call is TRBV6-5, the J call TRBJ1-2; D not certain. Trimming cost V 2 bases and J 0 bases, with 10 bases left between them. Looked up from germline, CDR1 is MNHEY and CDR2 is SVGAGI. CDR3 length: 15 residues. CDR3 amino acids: CASSYPIIANYGYTF. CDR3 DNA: TGTGCCAGCAGTTACCCAATAATAGCTAACTATGGCTACACCTTC.

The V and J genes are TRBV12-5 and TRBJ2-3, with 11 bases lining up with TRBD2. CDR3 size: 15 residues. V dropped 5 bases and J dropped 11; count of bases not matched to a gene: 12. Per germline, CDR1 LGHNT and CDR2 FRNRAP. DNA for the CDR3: TGTGCTAGTGGTACGTGGACTAGCGGGCTCTTGGGGCAGTATTTT. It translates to CASGTWTSGLLGQYF.

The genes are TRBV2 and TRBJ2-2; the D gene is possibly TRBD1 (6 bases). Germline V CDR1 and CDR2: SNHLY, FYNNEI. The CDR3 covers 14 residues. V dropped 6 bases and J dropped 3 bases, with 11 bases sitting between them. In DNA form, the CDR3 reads TGTGCCAGCAGGGACGGACAGTACACCGGGGAGCTGTTTTTT. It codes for CASRDGQYTGELFF. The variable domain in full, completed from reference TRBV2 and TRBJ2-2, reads EPEVTQTPSHQVTQMGQEVILRCVPISNHLYFYWYRQILGQKVEFLVSFYNNEISEKSEIFDDQFSVERPDGSNFTLKIRSTKLEDSAMYFCASRDGQYTGELFFGEGSRLTVL.

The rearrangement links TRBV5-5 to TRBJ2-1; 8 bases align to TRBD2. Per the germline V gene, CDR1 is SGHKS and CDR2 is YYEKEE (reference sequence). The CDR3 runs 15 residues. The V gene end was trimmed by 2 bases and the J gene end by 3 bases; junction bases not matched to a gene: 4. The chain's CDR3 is CASSFTTSGYNEQFF. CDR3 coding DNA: TGTGCCAGCAGCTTTACAACTAGCGGCTACAATGAGCAGTTCTTC. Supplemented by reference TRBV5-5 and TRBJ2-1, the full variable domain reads DAGVTQSPTHLIKTRGQQVTLRCSPISGHKSVSWYQQVLGQGPQFIFQYYEKEERGRGNFPDRFSARQFPNYSSELNVNALLLGDSALYLCASSFTTSGYNEQFFGPGTRLTVL.

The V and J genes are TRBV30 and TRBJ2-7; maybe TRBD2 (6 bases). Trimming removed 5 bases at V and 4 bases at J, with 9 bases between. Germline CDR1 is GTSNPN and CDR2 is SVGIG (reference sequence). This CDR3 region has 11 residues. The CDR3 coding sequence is TGTGCCTGGGGGGGACTGTACGAGCAGTACTTC. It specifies CAWGGLYEQYF. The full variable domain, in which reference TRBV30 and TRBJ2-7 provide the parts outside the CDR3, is SQTIHQWPATLVQPVGSPLSLECTVEGTSNPNLYWYRQAAGRGLQLLFYSVGIGQISSEVPQNLSASRPQDRQFILSSKKLLLSDSGFYLCAWGGLYEQYFGPGTRLTVT.

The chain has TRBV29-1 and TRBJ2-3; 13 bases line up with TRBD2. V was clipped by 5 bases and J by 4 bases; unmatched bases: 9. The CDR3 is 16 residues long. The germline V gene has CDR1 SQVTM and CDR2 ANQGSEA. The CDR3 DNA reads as TGCAGCGTTAAAACGGGACTAGCGGGACGAGCAGATACGCAGTATTTT. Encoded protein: CSVKTGLAGRADTQYF.

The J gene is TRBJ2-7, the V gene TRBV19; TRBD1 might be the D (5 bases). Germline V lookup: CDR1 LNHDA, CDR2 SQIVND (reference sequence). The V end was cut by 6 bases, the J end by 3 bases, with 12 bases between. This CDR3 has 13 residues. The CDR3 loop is CASSWTINYEQYF. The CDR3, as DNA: TGTGCCAGTAGCTGGACAATTAACTACGAGCAGTACTTC.

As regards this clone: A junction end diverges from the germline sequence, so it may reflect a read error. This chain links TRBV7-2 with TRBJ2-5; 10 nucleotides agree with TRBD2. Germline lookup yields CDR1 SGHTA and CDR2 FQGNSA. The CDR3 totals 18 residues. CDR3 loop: CASSLAIEAGGPRETRYF. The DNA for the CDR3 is TGTGCCAGCAGTCTAGCGATCGAAGCGGGAGGGCCCCGAGAGACCCGGTACTTC.